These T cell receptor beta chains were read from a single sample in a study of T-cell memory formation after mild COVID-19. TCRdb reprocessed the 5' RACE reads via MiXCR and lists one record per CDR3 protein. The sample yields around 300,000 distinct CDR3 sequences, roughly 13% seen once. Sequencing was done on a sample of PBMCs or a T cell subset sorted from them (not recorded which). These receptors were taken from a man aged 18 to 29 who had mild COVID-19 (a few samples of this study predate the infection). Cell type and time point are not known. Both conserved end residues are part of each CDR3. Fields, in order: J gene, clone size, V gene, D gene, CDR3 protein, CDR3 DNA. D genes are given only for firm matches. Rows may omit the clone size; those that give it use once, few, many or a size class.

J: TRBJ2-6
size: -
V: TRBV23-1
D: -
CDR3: CASSHPRTWPGANVLTF
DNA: TGCGCCAGCAGTCATCCGCGGACGTGGCCTGGGGCCAACGTCCTGACTTTC

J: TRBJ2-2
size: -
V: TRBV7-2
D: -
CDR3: CASSLDETGELFF
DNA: TGTGCCAGCAGCTTAGATGAAACCGGGGAGCTGTTTTTT

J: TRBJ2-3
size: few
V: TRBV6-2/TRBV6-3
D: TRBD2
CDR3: CASSFSGASGVTDTQYF
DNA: TGTGCCAGCAGTTTCTCTGGTGCTAGCGGGGTGACAGATACGCAGTATTTT

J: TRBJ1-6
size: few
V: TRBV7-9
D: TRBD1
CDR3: CASSLSQGASPLHF
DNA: TGTGCCAGCAGCTTATCACAGGGGGCTTCACCCCTCCACTTT

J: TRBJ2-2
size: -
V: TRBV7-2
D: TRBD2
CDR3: CASSGGGRPGELFF
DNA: TGTGCCAGCAGTGGCGGGGGACGGCCCGGGGAGCTGTTTTTT

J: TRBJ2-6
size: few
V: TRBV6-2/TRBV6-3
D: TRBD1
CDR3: CASSYETGVSGANVLTF
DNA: TGTGCCAGCAGTTACGAGACAGGGGTCTCCGGGGCCAACGTCCTGACTTTC

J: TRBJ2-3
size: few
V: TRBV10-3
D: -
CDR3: CAISAVADTQYF
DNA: TGTGCCATCAGTGCGGTGGCAGATACGCAGTATTTT

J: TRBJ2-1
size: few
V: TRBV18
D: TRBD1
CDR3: CASSLRTGGDYNEQFF
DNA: TGTGCCAGCTCACTCCGGACAGGGGGCGACTACAATGAGCAGTTCTTC

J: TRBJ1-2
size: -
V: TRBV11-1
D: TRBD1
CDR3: CASSPPGQGWKDYGYTF
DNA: TGTGCCAGCAGCCCGCCGGGACAGGGGTGGAAGGACTATGGCTACACCTTC

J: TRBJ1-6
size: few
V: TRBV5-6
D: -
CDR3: CASSRRNSPLHF
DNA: TGTGCCAGCAGTCGACGAAATTCACCCCTCCACTTT

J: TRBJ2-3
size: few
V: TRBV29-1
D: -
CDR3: CSVEGDLVSADTQYF
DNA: TGCAGCGTTGAAGGGGACCTCGTGTCGGCAGATACGCAGTATTTT

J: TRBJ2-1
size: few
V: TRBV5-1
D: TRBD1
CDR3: CASSGTVSSYNEQFF
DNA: TGCGCCAGCAGCGGGACAGTCAGCTCCTACAATGAGCAGTTCTTC

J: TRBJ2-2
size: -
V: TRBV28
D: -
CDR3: CASTGWNLRTGELFF
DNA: TGTGCCAGCACAGGGTGGAATTTACGCACCGGGGAGCTGTTTTTT

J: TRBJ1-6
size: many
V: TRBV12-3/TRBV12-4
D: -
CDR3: CASNIDGYNSPLHF
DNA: TGTGCCAGCAACATCGACGGATATAATTCACCCCTCCACTTT

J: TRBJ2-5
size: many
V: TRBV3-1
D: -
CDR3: CASSWTALPQETQYF
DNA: TGTGCCAGCAGTTGGACGGCTCTTCCCCAAGAGACCCAGTACTTC

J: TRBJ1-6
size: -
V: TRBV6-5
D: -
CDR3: CASSYSQLRNSPLHF
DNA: TGTGCCAGCAGTTACTCGCAGCTACGGAATTCACCCCTCCACTTT

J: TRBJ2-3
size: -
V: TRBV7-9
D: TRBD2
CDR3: CASSLDPAGLTDTQYF
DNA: TGTGCCAGCAGCTTAGATCCAGCGGGGTTAACAGATACGCAGTATTTT

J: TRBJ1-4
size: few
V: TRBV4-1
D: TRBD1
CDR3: CASSPRQGREEKLFF
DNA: TGCGCCAGCAGCCCCCGACAGGGTCGGGAGGAAAAACTGTTTTTT

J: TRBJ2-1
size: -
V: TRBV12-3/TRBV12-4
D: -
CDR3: CASTDDRSTTDNNEQFF
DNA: TGTGCCAGCACTGACGACAGGTCCACGACCGATAACAATGAGCAGTTCTTC

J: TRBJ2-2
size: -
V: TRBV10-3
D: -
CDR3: CAIRLDGGELFF
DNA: TGTGCCATTCGACTAGACGGCGGGGAGCTGTTTTTT

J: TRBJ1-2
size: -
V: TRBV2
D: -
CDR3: CASSGTGIVGYTF
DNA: TGTGCCAGCAGTGGAACAGGGATAGTAGGCTACACCTTC

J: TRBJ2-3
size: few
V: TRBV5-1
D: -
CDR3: CASTLSRNTDTQYF
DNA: TGCGCCAGCACCCTGAGCCGAAACACAGATACGCAGTATTTT

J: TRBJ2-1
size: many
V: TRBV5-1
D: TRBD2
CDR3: CASSLGPVKAGYNEQFF
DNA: TGCGCCAGCAGCTTGGGGCCCGTTAAAGCGGGGTACAATGAGCAGTTCTTC

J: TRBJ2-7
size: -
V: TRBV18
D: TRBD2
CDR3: CASSPIGGSYEQYF
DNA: TGTGCCAGCTCACCAATCGGGGGGAGCTACGAGCAGTACTTC

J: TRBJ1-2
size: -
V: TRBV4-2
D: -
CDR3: CASSQDRFNYGYTF
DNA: TGTGCCAGCAGCCAAGATCGGTTCAACTATGGCTACACCTTC

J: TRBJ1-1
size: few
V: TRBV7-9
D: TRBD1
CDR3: CASSSDRGREAFF
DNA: TGTGCCAGCAGCTCGGACAGGGGGCGAGAGGCTTTCTTT

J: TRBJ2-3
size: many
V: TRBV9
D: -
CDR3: CASSVGGARDTQYF
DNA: TGTGCCAGCAGCGTAGGGGGGGCCAGAGATACGCAGTATTTT